The clone carrying this T cell receptor beta chain appeared a few times. Antigen unknown. Each CDR3 protein gets one entry after TCRdb re-called the 5' RACE reads with MiXCR. The top ten clones hold 7.8% of a sample with 250,000 to 350,000 distinct CDR3 sequences, approximately 20% of them seen once. These data come from a study of CD8 T cells in ankylosing spondylitis. The study, taken as a whole, reports: For ankylosing spondylitis blood, a TCR beta motif of 8 or 9 highly homologous variants appeared characteristic.

The sequencing sample was made of blood, either unsorted or a sorted T cell fraction (not recorded which). This TCR was recovered from a male donor with ankylosing spondylitis or in good health (not recorded which).

The CDR3 reads CAISPNKGGNTEAFF. DNA of the CDR3: TGTGCCATCAGTCCAAACAAGGGGGGGAACACTGAAGCTTTCTTT. The rearrangement links TRBV10-3 to TRBJ1-1, with a weak D call TRBD1 (6 bases). Deletions cut 5 bases from V and 1 base from J, with 14 bases between. The CDR3 sequence is 15 residues long. The germline V gene encodes CDR1 ENHRY and CDR2 SYGVKD.